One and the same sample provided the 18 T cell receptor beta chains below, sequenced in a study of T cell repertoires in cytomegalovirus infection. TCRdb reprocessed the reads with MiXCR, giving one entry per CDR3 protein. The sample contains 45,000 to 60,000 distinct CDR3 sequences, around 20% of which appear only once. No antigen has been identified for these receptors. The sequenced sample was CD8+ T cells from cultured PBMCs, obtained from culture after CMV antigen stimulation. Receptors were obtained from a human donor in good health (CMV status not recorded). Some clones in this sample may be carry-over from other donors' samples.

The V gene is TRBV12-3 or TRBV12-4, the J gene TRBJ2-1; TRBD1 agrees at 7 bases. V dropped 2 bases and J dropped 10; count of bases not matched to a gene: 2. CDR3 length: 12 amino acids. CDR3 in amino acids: CASSLRGQEQFF. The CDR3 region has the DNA TGTGCCAGCAGTTTAAGGGGGCAGGAGCAGTTCTTC.

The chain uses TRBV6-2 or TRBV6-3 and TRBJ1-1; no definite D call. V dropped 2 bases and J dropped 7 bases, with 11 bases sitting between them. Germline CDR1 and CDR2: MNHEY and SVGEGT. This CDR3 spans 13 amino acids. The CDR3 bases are TGTGCCAGCAGTTACGGGGATCTAGATGAAGCTTTCTTT. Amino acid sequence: CASSYGDLDEAFF.

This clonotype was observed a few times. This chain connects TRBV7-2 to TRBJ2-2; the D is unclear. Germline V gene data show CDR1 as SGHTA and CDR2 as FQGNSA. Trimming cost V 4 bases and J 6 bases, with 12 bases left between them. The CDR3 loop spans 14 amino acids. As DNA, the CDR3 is TGTGCCAGCAGCTCCCCTGGTTTGGCCGGGGAGCTGTTTTTT. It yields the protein CASSSPGLAGELFF.

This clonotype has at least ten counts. The CDR3 spells CASSLGGRAGTDTQYF. The CDR3 DNA sequence: TGTGCCAGCAGCTTAGGCGGGAGGGCCGGCACAGATACGCAGTATTTT. The chain links TRBV11-2 to TRBJ2-3; 9 bases match TRBD2. Germline V gives CDR1 SGHAT, CDR2 FQNNGV. Unmatched junction bases numbered 3, after V lost 1 base and J lost 1 base. The CDR3 runs to 16 residues.

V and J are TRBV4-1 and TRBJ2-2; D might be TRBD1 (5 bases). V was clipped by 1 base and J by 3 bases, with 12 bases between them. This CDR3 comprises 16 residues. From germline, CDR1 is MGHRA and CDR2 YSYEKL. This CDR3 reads CASSQGAQVYTGELFF. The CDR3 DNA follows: TGCGCCAGCAGCCAAGGGGCACAGGTCTACACCGGGGAGCTGTTTTTT.

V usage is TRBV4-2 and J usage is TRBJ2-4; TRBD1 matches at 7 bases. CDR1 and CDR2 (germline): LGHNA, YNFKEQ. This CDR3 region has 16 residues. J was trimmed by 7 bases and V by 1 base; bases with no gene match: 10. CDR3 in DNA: TGTGCCAGCAGCCAAGCGGACAGTGCCAGGGGGAACATTCAGTACTTC. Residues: CASSQADSARGNIQYF.

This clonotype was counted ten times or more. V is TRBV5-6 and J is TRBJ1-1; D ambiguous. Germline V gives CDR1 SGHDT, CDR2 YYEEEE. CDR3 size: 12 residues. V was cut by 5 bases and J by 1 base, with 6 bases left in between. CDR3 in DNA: TGTGCCAGCAGTGTATGGAACACTGAAGCTTTCTTT. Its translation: CASSVWNTEAFF.

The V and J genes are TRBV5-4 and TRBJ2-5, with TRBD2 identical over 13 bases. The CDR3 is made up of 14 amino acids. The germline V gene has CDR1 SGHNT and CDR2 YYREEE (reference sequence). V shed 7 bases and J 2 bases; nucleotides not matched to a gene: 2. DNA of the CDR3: TGTGCCAGCGGGACTAGCGGGGCTCAAGAGACCCAGTACTTC. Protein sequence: CASGTSGAQETQYF.

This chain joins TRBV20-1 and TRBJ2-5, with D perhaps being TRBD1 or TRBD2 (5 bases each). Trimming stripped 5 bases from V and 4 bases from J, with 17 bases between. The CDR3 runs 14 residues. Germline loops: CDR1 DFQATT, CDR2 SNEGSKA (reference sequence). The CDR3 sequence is CSAGTGSQGETQYF. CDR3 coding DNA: TGCAGTGCTGGGACGGGCAGTCAAGGAGAGACCCAGTACTTC.

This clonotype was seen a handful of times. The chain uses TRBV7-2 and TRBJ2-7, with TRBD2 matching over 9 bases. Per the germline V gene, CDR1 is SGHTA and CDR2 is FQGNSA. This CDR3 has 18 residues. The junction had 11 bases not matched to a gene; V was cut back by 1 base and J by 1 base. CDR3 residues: CASSLGSAGGPFSYEQYF. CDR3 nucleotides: TGTGCCAGCAGCTTAGGTTCCGCGGGGGGGCCTTTTTCCTACGAGCAGTACTTC.

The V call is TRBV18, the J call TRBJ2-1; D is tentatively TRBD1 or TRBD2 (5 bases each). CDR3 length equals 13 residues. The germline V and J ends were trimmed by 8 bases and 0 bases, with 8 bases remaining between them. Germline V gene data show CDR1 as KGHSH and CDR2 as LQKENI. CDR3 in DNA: TGTGCCAGCCGGGACGGCTCCTACAATGAGCAGTTCTTC. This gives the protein CASRDGSYNEQFF.

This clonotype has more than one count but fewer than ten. For the CDR3, the DNA is TGTGCCAGCAGTCCCGACAGGTTTCATTCACCCCTCCACTTT. Amino acids: CASSPDRFHSPLHF. The chain employs TRBV12-3 or TRBV12-4 and TRBJ1-6; TRBD1 is a possible D gene (6 bases). V was pared by 5 bases and J by 8 bases, with 13 bases between. The CDR3 contains 14 residues.

CDR3 DNA: TGTGCCAGCAGCTCAGGACTAGCGGGGTCCGGGGATACGCAGTATTTT. This gives the protein CASSSGLAGSGDTQYF. This sequence joins TRBV7-8 and TRBJ2-3; 12 bases are a match to TRBD2. This CDR3 is built from 16 residues. Germline V gene sequence: CDR1 SGHVS, CDR2 FQNEAQ. V shed 4 bases and J 6 bases; nucleotides not matched to a gene: 8.

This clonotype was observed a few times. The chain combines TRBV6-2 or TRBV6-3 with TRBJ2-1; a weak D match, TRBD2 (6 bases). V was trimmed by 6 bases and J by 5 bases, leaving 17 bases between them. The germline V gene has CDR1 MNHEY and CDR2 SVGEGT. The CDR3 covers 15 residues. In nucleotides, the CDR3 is TGTGCCAGCAGCCCCTGGGGGGTCACAAACAATGAGCAGTTCTTC. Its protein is CASSPWGVTNNEQFF.

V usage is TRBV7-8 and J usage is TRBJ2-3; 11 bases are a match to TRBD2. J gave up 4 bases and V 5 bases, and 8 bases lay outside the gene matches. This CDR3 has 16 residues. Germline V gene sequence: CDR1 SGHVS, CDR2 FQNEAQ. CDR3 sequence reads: CASSPWTSGQADTQYF. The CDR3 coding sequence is TGTGCCAGCAGCCCCTGGACTAGCGGGCAGGCAGATACGCAGTATTTT.

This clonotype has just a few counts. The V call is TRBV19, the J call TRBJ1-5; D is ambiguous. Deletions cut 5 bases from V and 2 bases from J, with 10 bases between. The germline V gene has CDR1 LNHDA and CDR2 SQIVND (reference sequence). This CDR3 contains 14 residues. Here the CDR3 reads CASSLTGRNQPQHF. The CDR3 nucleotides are TGTGCCAGTAGTTTGACCGGCCGCAATCAGCCCCAGCATTTT.

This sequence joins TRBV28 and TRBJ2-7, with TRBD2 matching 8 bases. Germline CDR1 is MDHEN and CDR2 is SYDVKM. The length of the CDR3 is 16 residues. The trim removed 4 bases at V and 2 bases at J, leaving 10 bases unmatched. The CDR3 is CASSSPGVAGTYEQYF. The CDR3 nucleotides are TGTGCCAGCAGTTCCCCAGGGGTAGCGGGGACCTACGAGCAGTACTTC.

The CDR3 reads CASSSDPTSGEETQYF. CDR3 nucleotide sequence: TGTGCCAGCAGCTCCGATCCGACTAGCGGGGAAGAGACCCAGTACTTC. The chain employs TRBV7-2 and TRBJ2-5, with 11 bases that match TRBD2. This CDR3 is built from 16 residues. The V gene end was trimmed by 4 bases and the J gene end by 3 bases; junction bases not matched to a gene: 7. Germline CDR1 and CDR2: SGHTA and FQGNSA.